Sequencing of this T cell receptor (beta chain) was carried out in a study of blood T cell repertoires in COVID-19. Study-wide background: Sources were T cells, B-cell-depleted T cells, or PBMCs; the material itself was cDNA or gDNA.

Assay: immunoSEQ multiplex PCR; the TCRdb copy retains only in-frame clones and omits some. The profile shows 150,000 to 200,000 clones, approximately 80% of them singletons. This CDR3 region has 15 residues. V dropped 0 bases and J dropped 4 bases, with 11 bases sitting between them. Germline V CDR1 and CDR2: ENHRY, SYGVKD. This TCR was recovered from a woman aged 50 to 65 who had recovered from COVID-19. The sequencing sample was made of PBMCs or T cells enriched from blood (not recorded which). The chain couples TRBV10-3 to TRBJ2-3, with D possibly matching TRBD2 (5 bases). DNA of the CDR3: TGTGCCATCAGTGAGTCGCGGGCAGTGGCAGATACGCAGTATTTT. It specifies CAISESRAVADTQYF.